These T cell receptor beta chains were read from a single sample in a study of T cells in Graves' hyperthyroidism and ophthalmopathy. TCRdb redid the calling of the multiplex PCR reads with MiXCR, one entry per CDR3 protein. The data hold hundreds of thousands of distinct CDR3 sequences, with roughly 17% observed a single time. The sample consisted of blood. Receptor source: a woman between 25 and 40 years old with Graves' hyperthyroidism. CDR3s include the opening cysteine and the closing phenylalanine or tryptophan. The order of the fields is clone size, V gene, J gene, D gene, CDR3 protein, CDR3 DNA. The D gene is left open where the match is weak. Expanded clones are given a class, and other clones once, few, many or no size at all.

many,TRBV3-1,TRBJ2-5,-,CASSQEAVETQYF,TGTGCCAGCAGCCAAGAAGCAGTGGAGACCCAGTACTTC
-,TRBV29-1,TRBJ2-5,-,CSVIGETQYF,TGCAGCGTTATTGGGGAGACCCAGTACTTC
many,TRBV11-2,TRBJ2-5,TRBD1,CASSKGAQETQYF,TGTGCCAGCAGCAAGGGGGCCCAAGAGACCCAGTACTTC
many,TRBV30,TRBJ2-1,TRBD2,CAWRKPSGGGNEQFF,TGTGCCTGGAGAAAGCCTAGCGGGGGGGGCAATGAGCAGTTCTTC
-,TRBV20-1,TRBJ2-7,TRBD1,CSARDPGQGFIPLVYEQYF,TGCAGTGCTAGAGACCCGGGACAGGGATTTATTCCGCTCGTCTACGAGCAGTACTTC
-,TRBV19,TRBJ2-5,-,CASSATGSRGKETQYF,TGTGCCAGTAGTGCGACAGGGTCGCGGGGCAAAGAGACCCAGTACTTC
many,TRBV6-2/TRBV6-3,TRBJ2-1,-,CASINAGWALNEQFF,TGTGCCAGCATTAACGCGGGATGGGCCCTCAATGAGCAGTTCTTC
few,TRBV13,TRBJ2-7,TRBD2,CASSFLAGVFREQYF,TGTGCCAGCAGCTTTCTAGCGGGAGTCTTTAGGGAGCAGTACTTC
many,TRBV5-1,TRBJ2-7,TRBD1,CASSSGTGAYEQYF,TGTGCCAGCAGCTCCGGGACAGGGGCCTACGAGCAGTACTTC
many,TRBV2,TRBJ2-7,TRBD1,CASRGSRGREGRRYEQYF,TGTGCCAGCAGGGGGTCCAGGGGGCGCGAGGGCCGCCGTTACGAGCAGTACTTC